This TCR beta chain was observed in a study of blood T cells in healthy people across ages. The overall study: Template switching captured about one barcoded beta molecule per two T cells. The study's findings and limits: Strong correlation existed between TCR beta diversity and naive T cell percentage.

Comments on this clonotype: The antigen remains undetermined.

Alongside a J-beta primer mix, a sample-barcoded 5' primer served in a second PCR lasting roughly 7 to 11 cycles. TCRdb passed the 5' RACE reads through MiXCR, listing each CDR3 protein once. The sample comprises under 1 million distinct CDR3 sequences, 44% of which are singletons, and under 20% rests with the top ten. For every donor, a draw yielded around 10 milliliters of peripheral blood. The germline V gene encodes CDR1 SGHTA and CDR2 FQGNSA. The CDR3 consists of 15 residues. Sample: blood. The source is a man aged 55 to 70 in good health. The rearrangement joins TRBV7-2 to TRBJ2-7, with TRBD2 matching over 10 bases. Gene TRBJ2-5 matches the end of the DNA better, so the J call may be wrong. The CDR3 loop is CASSPSSGGLLTQYF. CDR3 coding DNA: TGTGCCAGCAGCCCCTCTAGCGGGGGACTACTGACCCAGTACTTC.